The T cell receptor beta chain under discussion was sequenced for a study of T cells in Graves' hyperthyroidism and ophthalmopathy. About the study: Peripheral blood specimens were obtained at initial diagnosis, prior to any treatment.

Researchers amplified the TCR beta CDR3 regions from RNA transcripts. The TCR CDR3 first-round RT-PCR relied on the HTBI primer set. TCRdb called the multiplex PCR reads again in MiXCR, with one record for every CDR3 protein. The table includes about 400,000 distinct CDR3 sequences, about 13% detected once. The CDR3 runs to 11 residues. Germline values: CDR1 MNHNS, CDR2 SASEGT. V dropped 7 bases and J dropped 6 bases, with 9 bases sitting between them. This clonotype was counted at least ten times. Its antigen is not known. Findings of the study overall: Researchers report that a 13 V-J model separated ophthalmopathy from stable hyperthyroidism.

The material sequenced was blood. The chain combines TRBV6-1 with TRBJ1-2, with D hard to call. This TCR came from a woman aged 18-29 years with Graves' hyperthyroidism. CDR3 nucleotide sequence: TGTGCCAGCAATGGAGGGAATGGCTACACCTTC. This gives the protein CASNGGNGYTF.